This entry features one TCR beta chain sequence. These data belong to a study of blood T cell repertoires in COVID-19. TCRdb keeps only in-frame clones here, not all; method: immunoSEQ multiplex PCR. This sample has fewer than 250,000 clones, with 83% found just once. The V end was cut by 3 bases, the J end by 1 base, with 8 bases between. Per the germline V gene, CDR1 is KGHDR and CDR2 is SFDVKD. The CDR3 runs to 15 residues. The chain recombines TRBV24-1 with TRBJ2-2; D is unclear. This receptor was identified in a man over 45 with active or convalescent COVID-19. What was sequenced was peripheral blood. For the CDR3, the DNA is TGTGCCACCAGTGATGCCGCCAGGAACACCGGGGAGCTGTTTTTT. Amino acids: CATSDAARNTGELFF.